This passage covers 10 T cell receptor beta chains from one sample sequenced in a study of shared clonotypes between healthy human individuals. The data were produced by immunoSEQ multiplex PCR, yet TCRdb's version contains in-frame clones alone and is incomplete. The table lists about 2.1 million clones, 93% of them singletons. The naive CD8 population came from CD45RO-negative cells selected for CCR7, without terminally differentiated effector memory CD45RA+ cells. The sequenced material came from naive CD8+ T cells from PBMCs. The receptor set was obtained from a young man in good health. Some clones in this sample may be carry-over from other donors' samples.

V is TRBV28 and J is TRBJ1-3; tentatively, D is TRBD1 (5 bases). From germline, CDR1 is MDHEN and CDR2 SYDVKM. V was trimmed by 10 bases and J by 0 bases, leaving 10 bases between them. This CDR3 is 13 amino acids long. In DNA form, the CDR3 reads TGTGCCATCAGACAGACCTCTGGAAACACCATATATTTT. Translating gives CAIRQTSGNTIYF.

Details on this clone: Other DNA sequences of this sample code for an identical CDR3. V gene TRBV27 combines with J gene TRBJ1-5; the D gene is possibly TRBD1 (5 bases). In germline, CDR1 is MNHEY, CDR2 SMNVEV (reference sequence). The CDR3 is made up of 13 amino acids. V lost 2 bases and J lost 6, with 8 bases in between. For the CDR3, the DNA is TGTGCCAGCAGTTTAGGTGGGGCTCAGCCCCAGCATTTT. This gives the protein CASSLGGAQPQHF.

V usage is TRBV5-4 and J usage is TRBJ2-7; D unclear. This CDR3 is built from 12 residues. Deletions cut 4 bases from V and 7 bases from J, with 12 bases between. CDR1 SGHNT and CDR2 YYREEE come from the germline V gene (reference sequence). Written as DNA, the CDR3 is TGTGCCAGCAGCGGTCCCCTAGGGGAGCAGTACTTC. Its translation: CASSGPLGEQYF.

The V call is TRBV7-7, the J call TRBJ2-5; possible D gene TRBD2, 5 bases. Trimming shortened V by 1 base and J by 2 bases, and 11 bases separated the two germline ends. This CDR3 region has 15 residues. CDR1 and CDR2 from the germline V gene are SSHAT and FNYEAQ (reference sequence). In nucleotides, the CDR3 is TGTGCCAGCAGCTTAGGGAGGAGAGAACAAGAGACCCAGTACTTC. Protein product: CASSLGRREQETQYF.

The rearrangement joins TRBV19 to TRBJ2-3; D remains ambiguous. This CDR3 has 13 residues. Germline V lookup: CDR1 LNHDA, CDR2 SQIVND (reference sequence). Trimming pared 8 bases from V and 1 base from J, leaving 10 bases between. The CDR3 protein is CASAYRGTDTQYF. The CDR3 coding sequence is TGTGCCAGTGCGTATAGAGGCACAGATACGCAGTATTTT.

V usage is TRBV9 and J usage is TRBJ2-3, with a possible D match to TRBD2 (5 bases). V was clipped by 1 base and J by 2 bases, with 14 bases between them. This CDR3 contains 16 residues. Germline CDR1 and CDR2: SGDLS and YYNGEE. The CDR3 DNA is TGTGCCAGCAGCGTAAACCGGGATGCCCCCACAGATACGCAGTATTTT. This encodes CASSVNRDAPTDTQYF.

The J gene is TRBJ2-7, the V gene TRBV7-8; no reliable D call. The CDR3 runs to 12 residues. Per the germline V gene, CDR1 is SGHVS and CDR2 is FQNEAQ. Trimming removed 1 base from V and 7 bases from J, with 8 bases in between. CDR3 bases: TGTGCCAGCAGCTTAGTATTTCCAGAGCAGTACTTC. Translated: CASSLVFPEQYF. Variable domain in full (rest from reference TRBV7-8 and TRBJ2-7): GAGVSQSPRYKVAKRGQDVALRCDPISGHVSLFWYQQALGQGPEFLTYFQNEAQLDKSGLPSDRFFAERPEGSVSTLKIQRTQQEDSAVYLCASSLVFPEQYFGPGTRLTVT.

V gene TRBV27 combines with J gene TRBJ1-1; D possibly corresponds to TRBD1 (6 bases). The germline V gene encodes CDR1 MNHEY and CDR2 SMNVEV (reference sequence). The CDR3 sequence is 14 residues long. Trimming removed 4 bases at V and 6 bases at J, with 15 bases between. The DNA for the CDR3 is TGTGCCAGCAGTTATCGAGGGGGGCTTTCTGAAGCTTTCTTT. Amino acid sequence: CASSYRGGLSEAFF.

This chain links TRBV5-1 with TRBJ1-1; TRBD1 agrees at 8 bases. This CDR3 is 16 amino acids long. V was pared by 3 bases and J by 0 bases, with 7 bases of the junction left unmatched. Germline CDR1 reads SGHRS; CDR2 reads YFSETQ. The CDR3 sequence is CASSYGTGDMNTEAFF. As DNA, the CDR3 is TGCGCCAGCAGCTATGGGACAGGTGACATGAACACTGAAGCTTTCTTT.

The CDR3 reads CAISGGQAKSSYEQYF. The CDR3 DNA sequence: TGTGCCATCAGTGGGGGCCAGGCTAAAAGCTCCTACGAGCAGTACTTC. J is TRBJ2-7 and V is TRBV10-3; D possibly corresponds to TRBD1 (5 bases). This CDR3 region has 16 residues. CDR1 is ENHRY, CDR2 SYGVKD, per germline. V was pared by 4 bases and J by 0 bases, with 16 bases between.